This TCR beta chain was recovered during a study of T cell changes during pregnancy in multiple sclerosis. This clone was counted a single time. With 1 base removed from V and 9 bases from J, the gap between germline ends came to 21 bases. This CDR3 is 16 amino acids long. CDR1 LGHNA and CDR2 YNFKEQ come from the germline V gene. The data were produced by immunoSEQ multiplex PCR, yet TCRdb's version contains in-frame clones alone and is incomplete. The table lists tens of thousands of clones, about 93% of them singletons. The specimen was peripheral blood, collected in the first trimester of pregnancy. The chain is built from TRBV4-2 and TRBJ2-5; possible D gene TRBD2, 7 bases. This sequence was found in a female donor with multiple sclerosis, enrolled in a pregnancy study. CDR3 bases: TGTGCCAGCAGCCAAGTGGGGGGGGGCGCCCCATGGGCCCAGTACTTC. Translated: CASSQVGGGAPWAQYF.